Shown below are 20 T cell receptor beta chains from a single sample sequenced in a study of siplizumab effects on memory and regulatory T cells. The data were produced by immunoSEQ multiplex PCR, yet TCRdb's version contains in-frame clones alone and is incomplete. The sample has more than 85,000 clones, 75% to 90% seen once. Sequenced input: CD4+ T cells sorted from blood. The origin of the receptors is a human donor in good health.

The chain links TRBV7-6 to TRBJ1-5, with TRBD1 matching over 8 bases. Germline lookup yields CDR1 SGHVS and CDR2 FNYEAQ. This CDR3 region has 14 residues. With 5 bases clipped from V and 0 bases from J, the junction kept 0 bases outside the gene matches. CDR3: CASSQGASNQPQHF. The CDR3 DNA follows: TGTGCCAGCAGCCAGGGGGCTAGCAATCAGCCCCAGCATTTT.

This clone appeared once. V gene TRBV30 combines with J gene TRBJ2-7; TRBD2 might be the D (6 bases). The CDR3 loop spans 15 amino acids. Germline CDR1 is GTSNPN and CDR2 is SVGIG (reference sequence). Trimming left V 4 bases short and J 6 bases short, with 22 bases between. The CDR3 bases are TGTGCCTGGATTCGGGGGACCGCCGGGGGTGGCGAGCAGTACTTC. Translated, it gives CAWIRGTAGGGEQYF.

Comment on this clone: This specimen includes other DNA sequences encoding the same CDR3. The DNA for the CDR3 is TGTGCCAGCAGCTTTACTGATTACAATGAGCAGTTCTTC. Residues: CASSFTDYNEQFF. The chain couples TRBV5-4 to TRBJ2-1, with D unresolved. The CDR3 length is 13 residues. Trimming left V 2 bases short and J 4 bases short, with 7 bases between. Germline CDR1 and CDR2: SGHNT and YYREEE (reference sequence).

A single count supports this clone. The genes are TRBV7-2 and TRBJ1-1, with 8 bases identical to TRBD1. CDR1 and CDR2 (germline): SGHTA, FQGNSA. After removal of 4 bases from V and 11 bases from J, the junction contained 12 bases not matched to a gene. This CDR3 spans 14 amino acids. The CDR3 DNA follows: TGTGCCAGCAGCTCGGACAGGGTCCTTCTTGGGGCTTTCTTT. This sequence encodes CASSSDRVLLGAFF.

The CDR3 DNA reads TGTGCCTGGAGTGTACCCGTCCAGTATGGCTACACCTTC. Translated, it gives CAWSVPVQYGYTF. The chain has TRBV30 and TRBJ1-2, with D uncertain. The length of the CDR3 is 13 residues. CDR1 and CDR2 (germline): GTSNPN, SVGIG (reference sequence). V dropped 0 bases and J dropped 5 bases, with 10 bases sitting between them.

The chain is built from TRBV7-2 and TRBJ1-1; D uncertain. Germline V gene data show CDR1 as SGHTA and CDR2 as FQGNSA. The V and J ends lost 1 base and 1 base respectively, with 19 bases between them. This CDR3 spans 18 amino acids. For the CDR3, the DNA is TGTGCCAGCAGCTTAGGCCTCTCTTTCCGGGGAGCGAACACTGAAGCTTTCTTT. Translation gives CASSLGLSFRGANTEAFF.

V and J are TRBV6-5 and TRBJ2-7, with D perhaps TRBD1 (6 bases). Trimming removed 6 bases from V and 0 bases from J, with 15 bases in between. From germline, CDR1 is MNHEY and CDR2 SVGAGI. The CDR3 has 15 amino acids. The CDR3 region is CASSRNAGASYEQYF. CDR3 DNA sequence: TGTGCCAGCAGCCGGAACGCAGGGGCCTCCTACGAGCAGTACTTC.

V gene TRBV5-1 combines with J gene TRBJ1-4; 8 positions agree with TRBD1. Germline assignment: CDR1 SGHRS and CDR2 YFSETQ. The CDR3 spans 15 residues. Losses at the gene ends were 4 bases for V and 8 bases for J; bases not matched to a gene: 10. CDR3 DNA: TGCGCCAGCAGCACCGCGGACAGGGTCGGGGAAAAACTGTTTTTT. Amino acids: CASSTADRVGEKLFF.

The V and J genes are TRBV7-3 and TRBJ2-6, with D maybe TRBD1 (5 bases). Germline CDR1 SGHTA, CDR2 FQGTGA. The CDR3 sequence is 15 residues long. V was cut by 3 bases and J by 2 bases, with 8 bases left in between. This CDR3 reads CASSLEQAGANVLTF. CDR3 nucleotides: TGTGCCAGCAGCTTGGAACAGGCTGGGGCCAACGTCCTGACTTTC. Drawing the rest from reference TRBV7-3 and TRBJ2-6, the complete variable domain is GAGVSQTPSNKVTEKGKYVELRCDPISGHTALYWYRQSLGQGPEFLIYFQGTGAADDSGLPNDRFFAVRPEGSVSTLKIQRTERGDSAVYLCASSLEQAGANVLTFGAGSRLTVL.

Comment on this clone: Distinct nucleotide sequences in the sample also encode this CDR3. This chain connects TRBV6-1 to TRBJ2-1, with unresolved D. The CDR3 runs 12 residues. V lost 9 bases and J lost 8, with 14 bases in between. Germline-derived CDR1 and CDR2 are MNHNS and SASEGT. CDR3 sequence: CASSYLRYEQFF. The CDR3 DNA is TGTGCCAGTTCCTACCTGAGGTATGAGCAGTTCTTC.

The gene calls are TRBV7-9 and TRBJ2-5; 7 positions agree with TRBD2. V shed 5 bases and J 3 bases; nucleotides not matched to a gene: 3. Germline values: CDR1 SEHNR, CDR2 FQNEAQ (reference sequence). The CDR3 consists of 13 residues. CDR3 nucleotide sequence: TGTGCCAGCAGCCCACTAGCGAAAGAGACCCAGTACTTC. Translation gives CASSPLAKETQYF.

This clone was seen a few times. The genes are TRBV28 and TRBJ1-2; the D is unclear. The V and J ends lost 7 bases and 2 bases respectively, with 11 bases between them. Germline assignment: CDR1 MDHEN and CDR2 SYDVKM. CDR3 length: 13 amino acids. The CDR3 here is CASTAGANYGYTF. CDR3 bases: TGTGCCAGCACTGCGGGAGCGAACTATGGCTACACCTTC.

The chain links TRBV7-2 to TRBJ2-7; 10 nucleotides agree with TRBD1. Germline CDR1 and CDR2: SGHTA and FQGNSA. CDR3 length: 17 residues. V dropped 2 bases and J dropped 0; count of bases not matched to a gene: 7. Written as DNA, the CDR3 is TGTGCCAGCAGCTTAATCGGGACAGGGGCCAGCTCCTACGAGCAGTACTTC. It translates to CASSLIGTGASSYEQYF.

CDR3 nucleotide sequence: TGTGCCATCAGTAGTAAGGAGGGCATCTTCACAGATACGCAGTATTTT. The encoded protein is CAISSKEGIFTDTQYF. The rearrangement links TRBV10-3 to TRBJ2-3; tentative D call: TRBD2 (6 bases). The CDR3 consists of 16 residues. The germline V gene encodes CDR1 ENHRY and CDR2 SYGVKD. The V gene lost 5 bases and the J gene lost 2 bases, with 17 bases spanning the gap.

This clone was counted only a few times. The genes are TRBV6-5 and TRBJ2-5, with TRBD1 as a possible D gene (7 bases). The germline V gene has CDR1 MNHEY and CDR2 SVGAGI. Trimming removed 2 bases at V and 4 bases at J, with 14 bases between. This CDR3 comprises 15 residues. The DNA of the CDR3 is TGTGCCAGCAGTTACGAGAGGGGGCGGGGAGAGACCCAGTACTTC. It encodes CASSYERGRGETQYF.

The chain links TRBV27 to TRBJ2-3; either TRBD1 or TRBD2 may supply D (5 bases each). The germline V gene encodes CDR1 MNHEY and CDR2 SMNVEV (reference sequence). The CDR3 extends over 18 amino acids. V was pared by 5 bases and J by 2 bases, with 23 bases between. CDR3 protein: CASSRPPRGRGHTDTQYF. CDR3 nucleotide sequence: TGTGCCAGCAGTCGCCCACCCCGGGGCCGAGGACACACAGATACGCAGTATTTT.

V is TRBV6-1 and J is TRBJ2-7; TRBD1 or TRBD2 may be the D gene (6 bases each). This CDR3 is built from 14 residues. Per germline, CDR1 MNHNS and CDR2 SASEGT. Trimming shortened V by 4 bases and J by 3 bases, and 13 bases separated the two germline ends. The CDR3 bases are TGTGCCAGCAGTGGAACACAGGGAGGCTACGAGCAGTACTTC. This translates into CASSGTQGGYEQYF.

The chain joins TRBV7-6 to TRBJ2-1, with 10 bases lining up with TRBD2. The germline gives CDR1 SGHVS, CDR2 FNYEAQ. The CDR3 has 15 residues. Germline trimming cut 7 bases from V and 10 bases from J; bases unmatched to any gene: 13. CDR3 sequence reads: CASNPHSSGSPEQFF. The DNA for the CDR3 is TGTGCCAGCAACCCCCACTCTAGCGGGAGTCCGGAGCAGTTCTTC.

This chain links TRBV7-3 with TRBJ2-2; 11 positions agree with TRBD2. Germline V gene sequence: CDR1 SGHTA, CDR2 FQGTGA. The CDR3 runs to 14 residues. V lost 6 bases, J lost 5 bases, and 2 bases stayed unmatched. The CDR3 here is CASSLAGGTGELFF. The CDR3 DNA is TGTGCCAGCAGTCTAGCGGGAGGAACCGGGGAGCTGTTTTTT.

A single count supports this clone. V gene TRBV18 combines with J gene TRBJ1-5, with a weak D call TRBD1 (5 bases). CDR3 length: 14 amino acids. The V gene lost 3 bases and the J gene lost 7 bases, with 13 bases spanning the gap. The germline V gene has CDR1 KGHSH and CDR2 LQKENI. In DNA, the CDR3 is TGTGCCAGCTCACCCCAGGGCCGGCGCCAGCCCCAGCATTTT. Translating it yields CASSPQGRRQPQHF. The entire variable domain, with the rest obtained from reference TRBV18 and TRBJ1-5, is as follows: NAGVMQNPRHLVRRRGQEARLRCSPMKGHSHVYWYRQLPEEGLKFMVYLQKENIIDESGMPKERFSAEFPKEGPSILRIQQVVRGDSAAYFCASSPQGRRQPQHFGDGTRLSIL.